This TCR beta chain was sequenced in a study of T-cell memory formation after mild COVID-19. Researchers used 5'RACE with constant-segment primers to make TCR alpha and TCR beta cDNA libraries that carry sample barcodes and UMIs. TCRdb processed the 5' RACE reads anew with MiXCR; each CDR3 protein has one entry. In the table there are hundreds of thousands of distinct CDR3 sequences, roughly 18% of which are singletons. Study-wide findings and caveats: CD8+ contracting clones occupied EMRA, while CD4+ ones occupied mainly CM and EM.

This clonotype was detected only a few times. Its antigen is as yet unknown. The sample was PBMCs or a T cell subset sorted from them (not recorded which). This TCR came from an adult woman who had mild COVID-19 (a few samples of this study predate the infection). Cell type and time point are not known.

The CDR3 region has the DNA TGTGCCAGCAGCGCGACAGGGGGAACCTCTTACAATGAGCAGTTCTTC. This encodes CASSATGGTSYNEQFF. The genes are TRBV9 and TRBJ2-1; 9 bases are shared with TRBD1. J lost 4 bases, V lost 3 bases, and 8 bases had no gene match. This CDR3 has 16 amino acids. CDR1 is SGDLS and CDR2 is YYNGEE in the germline V gene.